This is a list of T cell receptor beta chains from one sample in a study of cytomegalovirus exposure and HLA in healthy donors. The assay was immunoSEQ multiplex PCR, and TCRdb's table has in-frame clones only and misses some. The profile covers 150,000 to 250,000 clones, with 79% appearing a single time and approximately 4% taken by the ten largest. The source material was PBMCs. These receptors were obtained from a woman in her 30s in good health and CMV-seropositive. Both conserved end residues are part of each CDR3. The order of the fields is J gene, V gene, clone size, D gene, CDR3 DNA, CDR3 protein. A D gene is named only where the DNA matches it firmly. Clone size is not always given. Where it is, it says once, few, many or a class for expanded clones.

TRBJ2-4,TRBV11-2,NA,TRBD2,TGTGCCAGCAGCTTCGAGGGGAGGGTTGAAAACATTCAGTACTTC,CASSFEGRVENIQYF
TRBJ1-5,TRBV6-5,NA,NA,TGTGCCACCAGCCACTATTACCTACAGCCCCAGCATTTT,CATSHYYLQPQHF
TRBJ1-6,TRBV5-5,NA,TRBD1,TGTGCCAGCAGCTTGAACACAGGGGGCTTGTATAATTCACCCCTCCACTTT,CASSLNTGGLYNSPLHF
TRBJ1-5,TRBV6-5,NA,NA,TGTGCCAGCAGCTCCGGGGGGGGCAATCAGCCCCAGCATTTT,CASSSGGGNQPQHF
TRBJ1-6,TRBV7-2,NA,NA,TGTGCCAGCAGCTTAAACAGCAATTCACCCCTCCACTTT,CASSLNSNSPLHF
TRBJ2-5,TRBV19,NA,TRBD2,TGTGCCAGTAGAGCTAGCGGACAAGAGACCCAGTACTTC,CASRASGQETQYF
TRBJ1-2,TRBV7-2,NA,TRBD1,TGTGCCAGCAGCTTATCGGGACAGTTGAACTATGGCTACACCTTC,CASSLSGQLNYGYTF
TRBJ2-1,TRBV6-5,NA,TRBD1,TGTGCCAGCAGTCGACAGGGGGGGAATGAGCAGTTCTTC,CASSRQGGNEQFF
TRBJ2-7,TRBV10-3,few,TRBD2,TGTGCCATCAGTGGACCCGGAGCTAGCGGGGGGGCGTTTCCTTCCGAGCAGTACTTC,CAISGPGASGGAFPSEQYF
TRBJ1-2,TRBV29-1,once,NA,TGCAGCGTTCGAAGTCAAGGGGTGTATGGCTACACCTTC,CSVRSQGVYGYTF
TRBJ1-2,TRBV2,NA,NA,TGTGCAACACATTCGGGGGGGGCCTATGGCTACACCTTC,CATHSGGAYGYTF
TRBJ1-5,TRBV5-4,NA,NA,TGTGCCAGCAGCTTCGGGGGTGATCAGCCCCAGCATTTT,CASSFGGDQPQHF
TRBJ1-3,TRBV10-3,NA,NA,TGTGCCATCAGTGAGTCGGCTTGGGGGGGCCGCTCTGGAAACACCATATATTTT,CAISESAWGGRSGNTIYF
TRBJ2-7,TRBV5-6,NA,TRBD2,TGTGCCAGCAGCCGCGGACTAGCGAGTGCCTCCTACGAGCAGTACTTC,CASSRGLASASYEQYF
TRBJ1-4,TRBV2,NA,NA,TGTGCCAGCAATCGGGGCGGAGGAGCGGGGAATGAAAAACTGTTTTTT,CASNRGGGAGNEKLFF
TRBJ1-5,TRBV19,NA,TRBD1,TGTGCCAGTAGTATTGCCCAGGGGGCATCCCAGCCCCAGCATTTT,CASSIAQGASQPQHF
TRBJ2-7,TRBV5-1,once,NA,TGCGCCAGCAGCTTGGTCGGCTCCTACGAGCAGTACTTC,CASSLVGSYEQYF
TRBJ2-7,TRBV5-1,NA,TRBD2,TGCGCCAGCGGCGGGGGTAGCGGGGGCCTTACCTACGAGCAGTACTTC,CASGGGSGGLTYEQYF
TRBJ1-5,TRBV7-2,NA,TRBD1,TGTGCCAGCAGCCCGGGGACAGGGCCTCAGCCCCAGCATTTT,CASSPGTGPQPQHF
TRBJ2-1,TRBV7-9,NA,TRBD2,TGTGCCAGCAGCCCCCCCATCCTGGCGGGGGGGCTGTACAATGAGCAGTTCTTC,CASSPPILAGGLYNEQFF
TRBJ2-2,TRBV11-2,NA,NA,TGTGCCAGCAGCCCCTGGGAGCCGAACACCGGGGAGCTGTTTTTT,CASSPWEPNTGELFF
TRBJ1-2,TRBV10-3,few,TRBD1,TGTGCCATCAGTGAGTGGGCTTTAGAGGGGGCGCAGGGCTACACCTTC,CAISEWALEGAQGYTF
TRBJ2-7,TRBV7-2,NA,TRBD2,TGTGCCAGCAGCCCCATAGCGGGGGCCTACGAGCAGTACTTC,CASSPIAGAYEQYF
TRBJ2-3,TRBV2,few,NA,TGTGCCAGCAGTACACGGACTAGCACAGATACGCAGTATTTT,CASSTRTSTDTQYF
TRBJ1-3,TRBV2,NA,TRBD1,TGTGCCAGCAGGGACAGGGGGCTCGGAAACACCATATATTTT,CASRDRGLGNTIYF
TRBJ2-1,TRBV25-1,few,NA,TGTGCCAGCACGAATCCGAGCTCCTACAATGAGCAGTTCTTC,CASTNPSSYNEQFF
TRBJ2-3,TRBV4-3,NA,TRBD1,TGCGCCAGCAGCCAAGAAGGACAGGGTAGGGATACGCAGTATTTT,CASSQEGQGRDTQYF
TRBJ1-4,TRBV5-4,NA,TRBD1,TGTGCCAGCAGCCGAGGACAGGGGCCGGGAGAAAAACTGTTTTTT,CASSRGQGPGEKLFF
TRBJ1-5,TRBV7-9,NA,TRBD1,TGTGCCAGCAGCCCTGGACAGGGGAATGAGCCCCAGCATTTT,CASSPGQGNEPQHF
TRBJ2-1,TRBV10-2,few,TRBD2,TGCGCCAGCAGTGAGTGGGGGGGGAATGAGCAGTTCTTC,CASSEWGGNEQFF
TRBJ2-7,TRBV27,few,TRBD2,TGTGCCAGCAGTTTGACTAGCGGAGACTACGAGCAGTACTTC,CASSLTSGDYEQYF
TRBJ1-2,TRBV29-1,once,NA,TGCAGCGTTGAAGGGGGTAGAGGGGGCTACACCTTC,CSVEGGRGGYTF
TRBJ2-3,TRBV7-6,NA,NA,TGTGCCAGCAGCGCACAATCAGGGCCAGATACGCAGTATTTT,CASSAQSGPDTQYF
TRBJ1-2,TRBV6-6,few,NA,TGTGCCAGCAGTTACCAATTAACGGGAGATGGCTACACCTTC,CASSYQLTGDGYTF
TRBJ1-5,TRBV12-5,NA,NA,TGTGCTAGTGGTTTGGTACTGTCGCGGGGTAGCAATCAGCCCCAGCATTTT,CASGLVLSRGSNQPQHF
TRBJ2-3,TRBV23-1,NA,TRBD1,TGCGCCAGCAGTCAATCAGAAGGGACCGGACAGGGGGATTGGGTGGGCACAGATACGCAGTATTTT,CASSQSEGTGQGDWVGTDTQYF
TRBJ2-5,TRBV7-2,NA,NA,TGTGCCAGCAGCCCACAACAAGAGACCCAGTACTTC,CASSPQQETQYF
TRBJ1-2,TRBV7-9,NA,NA,TGTGCCAGCAGCTCTAGTGGCCAGGGTGATTCCACCTTC,CASSSSGQGDSTF
TRBJ2-7,TRBV4-3,once,TRBD1,TGCGCCAGCAGTCCCGGGACAGAGTTCTACGAGCAGTACTTC,CASSPGTEFYEQYF